A single sample is the source of the 27 T cell receptor beta chains below, sequenced in a study of shared clonotypes between healthy human individuals. Only in-frame clones appear in the TCRdb table, and some are missing; sequencing was by immunoSEQ multiplex PCR. The table includes roughly 320,000 clones, 87% detected once. Sequencing was carried out using memory CD8+ T cells sorted from blood. As to subset: CD45RO+ cells pooled with CCR7-negative TemRA cells. Receptors were obtained from a man younger than 35 in good health.

The CDR3 sequence: CASSDGPAGTSGTYEQYF. The CDR3 DNA reads as TGTGCCAGCAGTGATGGGCCAGCAGGGACTAGCGGCACCTACGAGCAGTACTTC. The J gene is TRBJ2-7, the V gene TRBV2; 11 positions match TRBD2. This CDR3 spans 18 amino acids. The germline V gene encodes CDR1 SNHLY and CDR2 FYNNEI. With V trimmed by 3 bases and J by 2 bases, 12 bases remained unmatched.

The V call is TRBV29-1, the J call TRBJ2-2; 11 bases are shared with TRBD1. CDR3 length: 15 residues. Trimming removed 6 bases from V and 3 bases from J; junction bases left unmatched: 6. The germline V gene encodes CDR1 SQVTM and CDR2 ANQGSEA. In nucleotides, the CDR3 is TGCAGCGTAGCCGGGGGACAGGGGGACACCGGGGAGCTGTTTTTT. It specifies CSVAGGQGDTGELFF.

This clone was counted between two and nine times. The J gene is TRBJ1-2, the V gene TRBV27, with unresolved D. Trimming took 6 bases from V and 7 from J, leaving 12 bases between them. Germline V gene data show CDR1 as MNHEY and CDR2 as SMNVEV (reference sequence). The CDR3 loop spans 12 amino acids. The CDR3 loop is CASRTGSLGYTF. For the CDR3, the DNA is TGTGCCAGCAGGACGGGAAGCCTTGGCTACACCTTC.

CDR3 sequence: CASSETGSGSYEQYF. CDR3 DNA sequence: TGTGCCAGCAGTGAAACAGGGTCAGGGTCCTACGAGCAGTACTTC. J is TRBJ2-7 and V is TRBV2; perhaps TRBD1 as D (6 bases). Trimming pared 2 bases from V and 1 base from J, leaving 12 bases between. The CDR3 consists of 15 residues. Germline assignment: CDR1 SNHLY and CDR2 FYNNEI. The variable domain in full, with the rest retrieved from reference TRBV2 and TRBJ2-7, is EPEVTQTPSHQVTQMGQEVILRCVPISNHLYFYWYRQILGQKVEFLVSFYNNEISEKSEIFDDQFSVERPDGSNFTLKIRSTKLEDSAMYFCASSETGSGSYEQYFGPGTRLTVT.

The CDR3 bases are TGTGCCAGCTCCCTCAGTAGCTCCTACGAGCAGTACTTC. This encodes CASSLSSSYEQYF. This sequence joins TRBV18 and TRBJ2-7; D not certain. Germline CDR1 is KGHSH and CDR2 is LQKENI. The germline V and J ends were trimmed by 6 bases and 0 bases, with 9 bases remaining between them. This CDR3 contains 13 residues.

The chain recombines TRBV28 with TRBJ1-5, with a tentative D call TRBD1 (5 bases). Germline loops: CDR1 MDHEN, CDR2 SYDVKM. The CDR3 has 14 residues. V lost 6 bases and J lost 1, with 10 bases in between. Here the CDR3 reads CASRGLLSNQPQHF. CDR3 sequence (DNA): TGTGCCAGCAGGGGGCTCCTCAGCAATCAGCCCCAGCATTTT.

The chain's CDR3 is CASSPGSREIEQFF. The CDR3 DNA sequence: TGTGCCAGCAGCCCAGGGTCCCGCGAGATTGAGCAGTTCTTC. The rearrangement uses TRBV7-8 and TRBJ2-1, with D possibly TRBD1 on 5 matching bases. Per the germline V gene, CDR1 is SGHVS and CDR2 is FQNEAQ. This CDR3 has 14 amino acids. Trimming shortened V by 5 bases and J by 9 bases, and 17 bases separated the two germline ends.

The chain has TRBV4-1 and TRBJ2-7; 10 bases match TRBD1. Per germline, CDR1 MGHRA and CDR2 YSYEKL. V was clipped by 0 bases and J by 5 bases; unmatched bases: 7. The CDR3 consists of 16 residues. CDR3 in amino acids: CASSQDLGQGYNEQYF. DNA for the CDR3: TGCGCCAGCAGCCAAGATTTGGGACAGGGGTACAACGAGCAGTACTTC.

This clone was found once. V is TRBV5-3 and J is TRBJ2-3, with TRBD1 matching over 8 bases. TRBV5-3 counts as an open reading frame of uncertain function. Losses at the gene ends were 4 bases for V and 8 bases for J; bases not matched to a gene: 9. The CDR3 length is 14 residues. The CDR3 protein is CARSLPTGAGTQYF. The CDR3 DNA follows: TGTGCCAGAAGCCTCCCGACAGGGGCTGGTACGCAGTATTTT.

This chain links TRBV6-5 with TRBJ2-7; TRBD2 is a possible D gene (5 bases). V lost 2 bases and J 0 bases, leaving 14 bases between the germline ends. This CDR3 comprises 16 residues. The germline gives CDR1 MNHEY, CDR2 SVGAGI. CDR3 nucleotide sequence: TGTGCCAGCAGTTACGGTTCGCGGGCGGACTCCTACGAGCAGTACTTC. Its protein is CASSYGSRADSYEQYF.

The chain joins TRBV27 to TRBJ1-6, with D hard to call. Trimming removed 10 bases at V and 1 base at J, with 11 bases between. Germline CDR1 and CDR2: MNHEY and SMNVEV (reference sequence). CDR3 length equals 14 residues. The CDR3 is CATRRWSYNSPLHF. CDR3 DNA sequence: TGTGCCACCAGGAGGTGGTCCTATAATTCACCCCTCCACTTT.

This clone showed up just a few times. The V gene is TRBV5-8, the J gene TRBJ2-1; D gene unclear. CDR1 is SGHTS and CDR2 is YDEGEE in the germline V gene. The CDR3 extends over 14 amino acids. V lost 3 bases, J lost 8 bases, and 15 bases lay in between. In nucleotides, the CDR3 is TGTGCCAGCAGCTGGGCAAGAGTAACCGATGAGCAGTTCTTC. Translating it yields CASSWARVTDEQFF.

CDR3 residues: CASSFAGNEQFF. The CDR3 DNA reads as TGTGCCAGCAGCTTCGCGGGCAATGAGCAGTTCTTC. This rearrangement joins TRBV7-9 to TRBJ2-1; tentatively, D is TRBD2 (5 bases). V was shortened by 3 bases and J by 6 bases, with 6 bases between the two germline ends. The CDR3 loop spans 12 amino acids. Per germline, CDR1 SEHNR and CDR2 FQNEAQ (reference sequence).

V gene TRBV7-8 combines with J gene TRBJ1-1; the D gene is possibly TRBD1 (5 bases). Germline V gene data show CDR1 as SGHVS and CDR2 as FQNEAQ. Trimming shortened V by 5 bases and J by 1 base, and 14 bases separated the two germline ends. This CDR3 contains 15 residues. The CDR3 DNA reads as TGTGCCAGCAGCGCCGGGGGGTGGGCGAACACTGAAGCTTTCTTT. Its translation is CASSAGGWANTEAFF.

V usage is TRBV7-9 and J usage is TRBJ1-2; D gene ambiguous. There are 13 residues in the CDR3. Per the germline V gene, CDR1 is SEHNR and CDR2 is FQNEAQ (reference sequence). V was trimmed by 1 base and J by 8 bases, leaving 11 bases between them. The CDR3, as DNA: TGTGCCAGCAGCTTAGTTCTCGAGAGGGGCTACACCTTC. Its protein is CASSLVLERGYTF.

The rearrangement joins TRBV11-2 to TRBJ2-7; D is possibly TRBD2 (6 bases). Germline CDR1 SGHAT, CDR2 FQNNGV. The CDR3 runs to 14 residues. V was clipped by 5 bases and J by 5 bases, with 16 bases between them. CDR3 loop: CASSPMTSLHEQYF. The CDR3 nucleotides read TGTGCCAGCAGCCCGATGACTAGTCTCCACGAGCAGTACTTC.

The chain uses TRBV4-3 and TRBJ2-1; 10 bases map to TRBD2. The germline V gene has CDR1 LGHNA and CDR2 YSLEER. CDR3 length equals 18 residues. J was trimmed by 2 bases and V by 1 base; bases with no gene match: 8. This CDR3 reads CASSQGASSGSPYNEQFF. CDR3 in DNA: TGCGCCAGCAGCCAAGGGGCCTCTAGCGGGAGTCCCTACAATGAGCAGTTCTTC.

The chain combines TRBV6-6 with TRBJ1-1; D unclear. Germline V lookup: CDR1 MNHNY, CDR2 SVGAGI (reference sequence). The CDR3 is 15 residues long. Between the trimmed V and J ends, which lost 7 bases and 2 bases, there was a span of 17 bases. The chain's CDR3 is CASILSPTLNTEAFF. The DNA for the CDR3 is TGTGCCAGCATCCTCAGCCCCACACTTAACACTGAAGCTTTCTTT.

This chain links TRBV5-1 with TRBJ2-1; D ambiguous. The CDR3 loop spans 13 amino acids. V was shortened by 2 bases and J by 5 bases, with 8 bases between the two germline ends. Germline V gene sequence: CDR1 SGHRS, CDR2 YFSETQ. The CDR3 nucleotides are TGCGCCAGCAGCTTCGACTCGAACAATGAGCAGTTCTTC. This codes for CASSFDSNNEQFF.

The gene calls are TRBV4-1 and TRBJ1-2; unclear D gene. The V and J ends lost 0 bases and 6 bases respectively, with 11 bases between them. Germline V lookup: CDR1 MGHRA, CDR2 YSYEKL. The CDR3 runs to 14 residues. The CDR3 nucleotides are TGCGCCAGCAGCCAAGACCCTGTCCCGGATGGCTACACCTTC. Its translation is CASSQDPVPDGYTF.

On this clone: Sequence at one end of the junction differs from germline and may be a read error. The V call is TRBV7-7, the J call TRBJ2-7; D uncertain. The germline V gene encodes CDR1 SSHAT and CDR2 FNYEAQ (reference sequence). The CDR3 is made up of 14 amino acids. DNA of the CDR3: TGTGCTAGCAGCTTAAAGGGCGGATCCTACGAGCAGTACTTC. This sequence encodes CASSLKGGSYEQYF.

V is TRBV5-6 and J is TRBJ2-7, with TRBD2 identical over 10 bases. With 4 bases clipped from V and 4 bases from J, the junction kept 5 bases outside the gene matches. Germline CDR1 reads SGHDT; CDR2 reads YYEEEE. The CDR3 is 14 amino acids. The CDR3 here is CASSELAGWYEQYF. In DNA form, the CDR3 reads TGTGCCAGCAGCGAACTAGCGGGGTGGTACGAGCAGTACTTC.

Comments on this clone: Other nucleotide sequences in the sample specify the same CDR3. The genes are TRBV10-2 and TRBJ2-1, with D unresolved. The germline CDR1 and CDR2 sequences are WSHSY and SAAADI. The germline V and J ends were trimmed by 2 bases and 6 bases, with 2 bases remaining between them. The CDR3 has 11 amino acids. The CDR3 DNA is TGCGCCAGCAGTGAGGGCAATGAGCAGTTCTTC. Its protein product is CASSEGNEQFF.

J is TRBJ1-2 and V is TRBV5-1, with D maybe TRBD1 (5 bases). Germline V gene sequence: CDR1 SGHRS, CDR2 YFSETQ. V was clipped by 1 base and J by 0 bases, with 10 bases between them. The CDR3 spans 15 residues. In DNA, the CDR3 is TGCGCCAGCAGCTTGCCAGGGCCGGCTAACTATGGCTACACCTTC. It encodes CASSLPGPANYGYTF.

The rearrangement links TRBV27 to TRBJ1-2; 10 nucleotides line up with TRBD1. CDR3 length: 14 amino acids. Per germline, CDR1 MNHEY and CDR2 SMNVEV (reference sequence). Trimming took 6 bases from V and 7 from J; bases not matched to a gene: 8. The CDR3 DNA is TGTGCCAGCAGCCCCGGACAGGGGGTTGGTGGCTACACCTTC. This encodes CASSPGQGVGGYTF.

This clone was found a few times. The genes are TRBV5-6 and TRBJ1-3, with 12 bases aligning to TRBD1. The CDR3 runs to 19 residues. CDR1 SGHDT and CDR2 YYEEEE come from the germline V gene. V was pared by 4 bases and J by 4 bases, with 15 bases of the junction left unmatched. CDR3 sequence (DNA): TGTGCCAGCAGCCGTTGGGGGGACAGGGGGCGAGGGTCCGGAAACACCATATATTTT. It yields the protein CASSRWGDRGRGSGNTIYF.

The genes are TRBV4-3 and TRBJ2-7, with D possibly being TRBD2 (6 bases). This CDR3 is built from 16 residues. Germline V gene sequence: CDR1 LGHNA, CDR2 YSLEER. Trimming left V 0 bases short and J 1 base short, with 13 bases between. This CDR3 reads CASSQDRTSQSYEQYF. The DNA for the CDR3 is TGCGCCAGCAGCCAAGACAGAACTAGCCAATCCTACGAGCAGTACTTC.